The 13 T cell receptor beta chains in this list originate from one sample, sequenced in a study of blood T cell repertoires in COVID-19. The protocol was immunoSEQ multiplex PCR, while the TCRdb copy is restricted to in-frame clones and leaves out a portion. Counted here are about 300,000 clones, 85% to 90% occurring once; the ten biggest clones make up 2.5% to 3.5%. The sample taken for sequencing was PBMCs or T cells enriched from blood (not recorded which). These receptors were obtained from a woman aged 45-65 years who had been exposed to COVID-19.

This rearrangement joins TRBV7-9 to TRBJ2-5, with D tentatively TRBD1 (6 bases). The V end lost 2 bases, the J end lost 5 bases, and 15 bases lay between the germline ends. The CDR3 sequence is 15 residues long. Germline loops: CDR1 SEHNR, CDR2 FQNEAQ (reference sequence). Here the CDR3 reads CASSLLPQGIETQYF. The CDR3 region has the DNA TGTGCCAGCAGCTTATTGCCGCAGGGGATTGAGACCCAGTACTTC.

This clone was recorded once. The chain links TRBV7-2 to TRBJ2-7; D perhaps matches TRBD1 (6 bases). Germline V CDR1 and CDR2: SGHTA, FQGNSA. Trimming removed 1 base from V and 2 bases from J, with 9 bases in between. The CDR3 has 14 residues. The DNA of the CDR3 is TGTGCCAGCAGCTTAGTCAGGGGAACCTACGAGCAGTACTTC. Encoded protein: CASSLVRGTYEQYF.

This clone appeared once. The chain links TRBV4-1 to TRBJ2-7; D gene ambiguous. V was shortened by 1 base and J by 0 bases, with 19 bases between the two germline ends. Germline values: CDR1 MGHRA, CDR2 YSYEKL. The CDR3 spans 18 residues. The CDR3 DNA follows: TGCGCCAGCAGCCAAGGATCACATGGCAGTCCTAGCTCCTACGAGCAGTACTTC. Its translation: CASSQGSHGSPSSYEQYF.

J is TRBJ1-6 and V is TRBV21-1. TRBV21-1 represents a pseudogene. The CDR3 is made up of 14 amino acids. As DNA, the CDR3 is TGTGCCAGCAGCGGGGGGGGCTATAATTCACCCCTCCACTTT. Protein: CASSGGGYNSPLHF.

Written as DNA, the CDR3 is TGTGCCAGCAGCCCTAGACAGGGGCCCACTGAAGCTTTCTTT. As protein: CASSPRQGPTEAFF. This chain links TRBV11-2 with TRBJ1-1, with 8 bases identical to TRBD1. There are 14 residues in the CDR3. Germline assignment: CDR1 SGHAT and CDR2 FQNNGV. Trimming took 5 bases from V and 4 from J; bases not matched to a gene: 6.

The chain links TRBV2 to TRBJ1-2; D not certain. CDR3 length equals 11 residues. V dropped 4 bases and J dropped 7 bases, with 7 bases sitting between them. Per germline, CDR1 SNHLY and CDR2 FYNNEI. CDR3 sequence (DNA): TGTGCCAGCAGTGCCGGGTCTGGCTACACCTTC. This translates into CASSAGSGYTF.

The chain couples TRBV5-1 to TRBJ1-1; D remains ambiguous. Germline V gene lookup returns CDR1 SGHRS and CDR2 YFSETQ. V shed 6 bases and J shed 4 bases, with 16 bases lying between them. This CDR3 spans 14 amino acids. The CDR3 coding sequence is TGCGCCAGCAACCCTAATGGGAGTCCCACTGAAGCTTTCTTT. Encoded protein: CASNPNGSPTEAFF.

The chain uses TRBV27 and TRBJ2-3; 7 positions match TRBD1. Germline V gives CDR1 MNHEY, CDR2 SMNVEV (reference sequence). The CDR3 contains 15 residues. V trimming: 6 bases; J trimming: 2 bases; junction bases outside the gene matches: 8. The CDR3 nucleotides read TGTGCCAGCAGAACAACAGGGGTCCACACAGATACGCAGTATTTT. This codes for CASRTTGVHTDTQYF.

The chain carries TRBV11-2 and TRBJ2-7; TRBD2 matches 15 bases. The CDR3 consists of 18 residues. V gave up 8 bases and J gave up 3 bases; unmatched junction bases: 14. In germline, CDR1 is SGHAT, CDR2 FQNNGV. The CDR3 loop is CASGAGLAGGRRDYEQYF. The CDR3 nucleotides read TGTGCCAGCGGGGCGGGACTAGCGGGGGGTCGGCGGGACTACGAGCAGTACTTC.

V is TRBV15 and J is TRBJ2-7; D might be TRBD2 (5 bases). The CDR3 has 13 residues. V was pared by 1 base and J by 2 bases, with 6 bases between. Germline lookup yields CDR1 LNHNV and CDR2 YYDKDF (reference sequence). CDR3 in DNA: TGTGCCACCAGCAGAGGAGCGGCCTACGAGCAGTACTTC. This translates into CATSRGAAYEQYF.

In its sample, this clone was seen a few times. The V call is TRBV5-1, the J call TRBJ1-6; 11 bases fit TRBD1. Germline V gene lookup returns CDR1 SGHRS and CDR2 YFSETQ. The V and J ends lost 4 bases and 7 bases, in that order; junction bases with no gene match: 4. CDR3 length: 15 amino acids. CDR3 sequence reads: CASSLGTGGNSPLHF. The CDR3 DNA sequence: TGCGCCAGCAGCCTAGGGACAGGGGGAAATTCACCCCTCCACTTT.

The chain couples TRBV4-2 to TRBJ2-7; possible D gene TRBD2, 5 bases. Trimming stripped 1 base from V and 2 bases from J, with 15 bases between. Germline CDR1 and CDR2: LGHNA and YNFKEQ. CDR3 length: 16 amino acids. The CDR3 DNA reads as TGTGCCAGCAGCCAAGTCGGAGTTGCTAGCCCCTACGAGCAGTACTTC. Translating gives CASSQVGVASPYEQYF.

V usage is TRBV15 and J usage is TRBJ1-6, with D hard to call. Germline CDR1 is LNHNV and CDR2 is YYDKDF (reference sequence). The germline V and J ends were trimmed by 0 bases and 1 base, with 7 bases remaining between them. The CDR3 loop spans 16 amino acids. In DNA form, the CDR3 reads TGTGCCACCAGCAGAGATGTGAGTTCCTATAATTCACCCCTCCACTTT. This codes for CATSRDVSSYNSPLHF.